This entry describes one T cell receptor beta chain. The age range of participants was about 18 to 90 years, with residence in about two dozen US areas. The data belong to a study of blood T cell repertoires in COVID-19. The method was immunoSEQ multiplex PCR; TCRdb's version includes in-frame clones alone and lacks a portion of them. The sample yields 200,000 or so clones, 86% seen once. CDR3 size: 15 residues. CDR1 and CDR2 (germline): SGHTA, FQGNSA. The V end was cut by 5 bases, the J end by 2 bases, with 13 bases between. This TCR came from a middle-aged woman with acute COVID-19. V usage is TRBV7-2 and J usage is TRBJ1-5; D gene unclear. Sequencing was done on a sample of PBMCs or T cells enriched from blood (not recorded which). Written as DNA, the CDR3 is TGTGCCAGCAGCCAACGAGGTGACGGCAATCAGCCCCAGCATTTT. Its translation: CASSQRGDGNQPQHF. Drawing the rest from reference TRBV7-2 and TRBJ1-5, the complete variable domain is GAGVSQSPSNKVTEKGKDVELRCDPISGHTALYWYRQSLGQGLEFLIYFQGNSAPDKSGLPSDRFSAERTGGSVSTLTIQRTQQEDSAVYLCASSQRGDGNQPQHFGDGTRLSIL.